This T cell receptor beta chain derives from a study of T cells after yellow fever vaccination. The study, taken as a whole, reports: Booster samples showed a return of most primary-vaccination clones (almost 97% CD4, 85% to 90% CD8).

The V and J ends lost 3 bases and 4 bases respectively, with 11 bases between them. This CDR3 is built from 14 residues. Germline values: CDR1 MGHRA, CDR2 YSYEKL. Template switching with 5'RACE generated the TCR cDNA and added a universal primer site and UMIs. TCRdb called the 5' RACE reads again in MiXCR, with one record for every CDR3 protein. The sample lists some 52,000 distinct CDR3 sequences; around 6.7% were seen once. There are a few counts of this clonotype. This chain connects TRBV4-1 to TRBJ2-3; D not resolved. The sequence was collected from a man younger than 30 who received the YFV17D yellow fever vaccine. Sample: CD8+ T cells not binding an NS4B(214-222) dextramer, sorted from PBMCs, taken roughly 46 days after the first yellow fever vaccination. The CDR3 spells CASSQGLGSDTQYF. The CDR3 nucleotides read TGCGCCAGCAGCCAGGGTTTAGGGTCAGATACGCAGTATTTT.